The sequence of this T cell receptor beta chain was determined in a study of blood T cells in healthy people across ages. Study outcomes and limitations: Estimates of total diversity, which came from one million sequenced T cells, were considered to be underestimates.

The CDR3 spans 15 residues. Trimming shortened V by 1 base and J by 4 bases, and 13 bases separated the two germline ends. Aged about 6 to 95, donors were systemically healthy Caucasians from Russia. A word on this clonotype: The antigen is undetermined.

Combining a sample-barcoded 5' primer with a J-beta primer mix, a second PCR ran for 7 to 11 cycles. CDR3-containing paired-end reads numbered at least 3 million in each sample. TCRdb analysed the 5' RACE reads with MiXCR anew, one entry per CDR3 protein. The sample records about 720,000 distinct CDR3 sequences, 20% to 25% being singletons. This chain joins TRBV12-3 or TRBV12-4 and TRBJ2-5; D might be TRBD1 (7 bases). Sequenced sample: blood. This TCR derives from a man between 65 and 85 years old in good health. This chain's CDR3 is CASSLGSEGAETQYF. The CDR3 DNA reads TGTGCCAGCAGTTTAGGTTCGGAGGGGGCAGAGACCCAGTACTTC.